This TCR beta chain was recovered during a study of blood T cell repertoires in COVID-19. Turning to the study itself: From the United States, Italy and Spain came samples of acute and convalescent COVID-19. Sources were T cells, B-cell-depleted T cells, or PBMCs; the material itself was cDNA or gDNA.

Source study methods: Nucleated cell counts were estimated from reference gene primer amplification. Using immunoSEQ multiplex PCR, the repertoire was profiled, and TCRdb retains in-frame clones only, with some absent. V and J calls and clone size are given by that table; D and trimming were obtained from the DNA. The repertoire holds about 250,000 clones, over 80% seen once, with approximately 1.5% in the top ten. The CDR3 is 13 amino acids. V was pared by 3 bases and J by 5 bases, with 11 bases between. In germline, CDR1 is SGDLS, CDR2 YYNGEE. This receptor was obtained from a woman aged 40 to 50 who had recovered from COVID-19. V is TRBV9 and J is TRBJ2-5; possible D gene TRBD2, 5 bases. What was sequenced was peripheral blood. CDR3 nucleotide sequence: TGTGCCAGCAGCGCGGAGGTTCGGGAGACCCAGTACTTC. The encoded protein is CASSAEVRETQYF. The full variable domain, its missing parts supplied by reference TRBV9 and TRBJ2-5, is DSGVTQTPKHLITATGQRVTLRCSPRSGDLSVYWYQQSLDQGLQFLIQYYNGEERAKGNILERFSAQQFPDLHSELNLSSLELGDSALYFCASSAEVRETQYFGPGTRLLVL.